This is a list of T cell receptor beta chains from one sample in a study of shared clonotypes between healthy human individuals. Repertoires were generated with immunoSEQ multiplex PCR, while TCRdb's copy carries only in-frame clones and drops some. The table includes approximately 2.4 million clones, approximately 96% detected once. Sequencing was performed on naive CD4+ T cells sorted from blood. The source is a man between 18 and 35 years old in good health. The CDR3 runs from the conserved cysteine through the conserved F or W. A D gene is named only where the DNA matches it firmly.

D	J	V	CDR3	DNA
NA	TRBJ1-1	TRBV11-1	CASSLAQWTEAFF	TGTGCCAGCAGCTTAGCTCAATGGACTGAAGCTTTCTTT
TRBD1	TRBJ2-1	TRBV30	CAWSVLDRGFSYNEQFF	TGTGCCTGGAGTGTACTGGACAGGGGATTCTCCTACAATGAGCAGTTCTTC
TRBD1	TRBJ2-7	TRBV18	CASSPATGGLYEQYF	TGTGCCAGCTCACCAGCGACAGGGGGCTTGTACGAGCAGTACTTC
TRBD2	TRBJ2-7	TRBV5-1	CASSPSGNTYEQYF	TGCGCCAGCAGCCCTAGCGGGAACACCTACGAGCAGTACTTC
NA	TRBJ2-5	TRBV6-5	CASSPDSTQETQYF	TGTGCCAGCAGTCCGGACAGTACGCAAGAGACCCAGTACTTC
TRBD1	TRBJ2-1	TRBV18	CASSPDRGYLNEQFF	TGTGCCAGCTCACCGGACAGGGGATATCTCAATGAGCAGTTCTTC
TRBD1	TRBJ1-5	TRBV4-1	CASSQEGQGAFNQPQHF	TGCGCCAGCAGCCAAGAGGGTCAGGGGGCTTTCAATCAGCCCCAGCATTTT
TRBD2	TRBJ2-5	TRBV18	CASSPQTGGRETQYF	TGTGCCAGCTCACCACAGACGGGAGGGAGGGAGACCCAGTACTTC
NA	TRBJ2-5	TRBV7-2	CASSLELAETQYF	TGTGCCAGCAGCTTAGAACTCGCAGAGACCCAGTACTTC
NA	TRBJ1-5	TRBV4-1	CASSQEKGYSLNQPQHF	TGCGCCAGCAGCCAAGAAAAGGGGTACAGTCTCAATCAGCCCCAGCATTTT